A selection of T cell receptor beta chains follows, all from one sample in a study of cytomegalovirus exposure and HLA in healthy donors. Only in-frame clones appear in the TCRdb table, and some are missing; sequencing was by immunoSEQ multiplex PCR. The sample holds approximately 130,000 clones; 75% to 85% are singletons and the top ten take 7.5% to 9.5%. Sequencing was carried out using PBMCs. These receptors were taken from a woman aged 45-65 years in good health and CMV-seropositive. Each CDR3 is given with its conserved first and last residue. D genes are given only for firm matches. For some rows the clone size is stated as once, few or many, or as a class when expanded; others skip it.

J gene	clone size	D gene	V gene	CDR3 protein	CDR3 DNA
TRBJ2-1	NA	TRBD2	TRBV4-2	CASSQVFSGGTNEQFF	TGTGCCAGCAGCCAAGTGTTCAGCGGGGGGACAAATGAGCAGTTCTTC
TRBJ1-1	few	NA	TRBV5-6	CASSLGGAAEAFF	TGTGCCAGCAGCTTAGGCGGGGCTGCTGAAGCTTTCTTT
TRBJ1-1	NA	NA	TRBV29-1	CSVLFGRDTEAFF	TGCAGCGTTCTGTTTGGGCGGGACACTGAAGCTTTCTTT
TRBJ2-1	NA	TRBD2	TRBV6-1	CASSASSGSRYEQFF	TGTGCCAGCAGTGCTTCTAGCGGGAGTCGGTATGAGCAGTTCTTC
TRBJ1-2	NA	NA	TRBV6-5	CASSNIGQNYGYTF	TGTGCCAGCAGTAACATCGGACAGAACTATGGCTACACCTTC
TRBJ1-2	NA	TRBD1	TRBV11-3	CASSEGQGAFRGYTF	TGTGCCAGCAGCGAGGGACAGGGGGCTTTCCGTGGCTACACCTTC
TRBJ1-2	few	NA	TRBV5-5	CASSKDRWGYTF	TGTGCCAGCAGCAAAGACAGGTGGGGCTACACCTTC
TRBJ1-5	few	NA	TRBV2	CASRETGHLNQPQHF	TGTGCCAGCAGAGAAACGGGACACCTCAATCAGCCCCAGCATTTT
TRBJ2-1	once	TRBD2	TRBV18	CASSPLSSGYNEQFF	TGTGCCAGCTCACCTCTATCTAGCGGGTACAATGAGCAGTTCTTC
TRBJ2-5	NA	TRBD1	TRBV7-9	CSSSRTGGETQYF	TGTTCCAGCAGCCGGACAGGGGGCGAGACCCAGTACTTC
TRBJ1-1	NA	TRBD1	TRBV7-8	CASSWGQPNTEAFF	TGTGCCAGCAGCTGGGGACAGCCCAACACTGAAGCTTTCTTT
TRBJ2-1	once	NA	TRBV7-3	CASSRDVSYNEQFF	TGTGCCAGCAGTAGAGATGTCTCCTACAATGAGCAGTTCTTC
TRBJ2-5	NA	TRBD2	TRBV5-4	CASSLLAGAKETQYF	TGTGCCAGCAGCTTGCTAGCGGGAGCAAAAGAGACCCAGTACTTC
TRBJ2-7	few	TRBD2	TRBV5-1	CASSLGSSGRDGSYEQYF	TGCGCCAGCAGCTTGGGCTCTAGCGGGAGAGATGGATCCTACGAGCAGTACTTC
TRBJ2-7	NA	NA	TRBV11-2	CASSLGGNYEQYF	TGTGCCAGCAGCTTAGGCGGGAACTACGAGCAGTACTTC
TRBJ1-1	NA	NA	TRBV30	CAWSVGAPGAFF	TGTGCCTGGAGTGTGGGGGCCCCCGGGGCTTTCTTT
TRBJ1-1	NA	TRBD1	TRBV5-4	CASRQQGVGEAFF	TGTGCCAGCAGACAACAGGGGGTCGGCGAGGCTTTCTTT
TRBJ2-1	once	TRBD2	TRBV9	CASSVLAGGDEQFF	TGTGCCAGCAGCGTACTAGCGGGAGGGGATGAGCAGTTCTTC
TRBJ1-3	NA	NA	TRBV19	CASSIGTGASGNTIYF	TGTGCCAGTAGTATAGGAACAGGCGCCTCTGGAAACACCATATATTTT
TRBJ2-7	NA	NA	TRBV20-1	CSAPSAYEQYF	TGCAGTGCCCCCTCCGCCTACGAGCAGTACTTC
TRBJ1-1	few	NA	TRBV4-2	CASSRSGDTEAFF	TGTGCCAGCAGCCGGTCAGGGGACACTGAAGCTTTCTTT
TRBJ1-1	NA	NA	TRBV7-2	CASSSDRNTEAFF	TGTGCCAGCAGCTCGGACAGGAACACTGAAGCTTTCTTT
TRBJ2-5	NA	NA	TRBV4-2	CASSQDRQDPRYF	TGTGCCAGCAGCCAAGATCGACAGGACCCTCGGTACTTC
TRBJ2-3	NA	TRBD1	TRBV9	CASSGATGGGPDTQYF	TGTGCCAGCAGCGGGGCTACAGGGGGCGGTCCAGATACGCAGTATTTT
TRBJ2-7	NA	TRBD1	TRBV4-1	CASSQVETGETSTYEQYF	TGCGCCAGCAGCCAAGTTGAGACAGGGGAAACGTCGACCTACGAGCAGTACTTC
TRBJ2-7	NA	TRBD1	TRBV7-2	CASSLGTGVPYEQYF	TGTGCCAGCAGCTTAGGGACAGGGGTTCCCTACGAGCAGTACTTC
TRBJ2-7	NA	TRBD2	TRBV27	CASSLFPSGNSYEQYF	TGTGCCAGCAGTTTATTCCCTAGCGGGAATTCCTACGAGCAGTACTTC
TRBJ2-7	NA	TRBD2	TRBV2	CARSTSGSTYEQYF	TGTGCCAGAAGTACTAGCGGGAGTACCTACGAGCAGTACTTC
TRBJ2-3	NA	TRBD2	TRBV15	CATSGGLETDTQYF	TGTGCCACCAGCGGAGGACTAGAGACAGATACGCAGTATTTT
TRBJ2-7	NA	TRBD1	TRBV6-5	CASSYSIQGAGEQYF	TGTGCCAGCAGTTACTCGATACAGGGGGCGGGCGAGCAGTACTTC
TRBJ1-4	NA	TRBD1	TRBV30	CAWSKDRPRGKLFF	TGTGCCTGGAGTAAGGACAGGCCTCGAGGGAAACTGTTTTTT
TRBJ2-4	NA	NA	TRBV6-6	CASSGGQHLAKNIQYF	TGTGCCAGCAGTGGCGGACAGCACCTGGCCAAAAACATTCAGTACTTC
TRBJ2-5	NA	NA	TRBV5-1	CASSPTEEGRYGEQYF	TGCGCCAGCTCCCCAACGGAGGAGGGCCGATACGGGGAGCAGTACTTC
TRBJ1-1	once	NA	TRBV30	CAWTPMGRANTEAFF	TGTGCCTGGACGCCGATGGGCAGGGCGAACACTGAAGCTTTCTTT
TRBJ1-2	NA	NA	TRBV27	CASSWAGTSYGYTF	TGTGCCAGCAGTTGGGCAGGAACGAGCTATGGCTACACCTTC
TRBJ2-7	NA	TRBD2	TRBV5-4	CASSLVGGGRYEQYF	TGTGCCAGCAGCTTGGTGGGGGGGGGTCGATACGAGCAGTACTTC
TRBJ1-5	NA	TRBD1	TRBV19	CASNRQGASNQPQHF	TGTGCCAGTAATCGACAGGGGGCTTCCAATCAGCCCCAGCATTTT
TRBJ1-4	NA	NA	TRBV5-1	CASSPRGGSNEKLFF	TGCGCCAGCAGCCCCCGGGGGGGATCTAATGAAAAACTGTTTTTT
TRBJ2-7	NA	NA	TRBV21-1	CASPSRDTETINGNEQYF	TGTGCCAGCCCCAGCCGCGACACGGAGACTATTAATGGGAACGAGCAGTACTTC
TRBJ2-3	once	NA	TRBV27	CASSLSVGSGGGTDTQYF	TGTGCCAGCAGTTTATCTGTGGGTAGCGGAGGAGGCACAGATACGCAGTATTTT
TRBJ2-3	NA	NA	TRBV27	CASSNGWRGTDTQYF	TGTGCCAGCTCTAATGGCTGGAGGGGAACAGATACGCAGTATTTT
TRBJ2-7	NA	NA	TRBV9	CASSGTSGSYEQYF	TGTGCCAGCAGCGGAACTAGTGGCTCCTACGAGCAGTACTTC
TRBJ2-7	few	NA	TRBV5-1	CASSLWQGPYEQYF	TGCGCCAGCAGCTTGTGGCAGGGGCCCTACGAGCAGTACTTC
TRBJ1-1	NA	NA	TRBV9	CASSPRGDMNTEAFF	TGTGCCAGCAGCCCTCGGGGAGATATGAACACTGAAGCTTTCTTT
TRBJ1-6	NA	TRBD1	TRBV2	CASSERGRGNSPLHF	TGTGCCAGCAGTGAGAGGGGGCGGGGTAATTCACCCCTCCACTTT
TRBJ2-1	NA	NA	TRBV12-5	CASGSLVNEQFF	TGTGCTAGTGGCTCCCTAGTTAATGAGCAGTTCTTC
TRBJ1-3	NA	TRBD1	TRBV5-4	CASSRQGGSGNTIYF	TGTGCCAGCAGCCGACAGGGAGGATCTGGAAACACCATATATTTT
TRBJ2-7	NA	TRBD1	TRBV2	CATTGQGGSEQYF	TGTGCCACCACGGGACAGGGAGGGAGCGAGCAGTACTTC
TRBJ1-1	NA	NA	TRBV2	CASSVQGEAFF	TGTGCCAGCAGTGTGCAGGGGGAAGCTTTCTTT
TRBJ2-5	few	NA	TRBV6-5	CASSYSSRGQETQYF	TGTGCCAGCAGTTACTCGAGCAGGGGCCAAGAGACCCAGTACTTC
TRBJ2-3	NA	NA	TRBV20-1	CSAWGVNTQYF	TGCAGTGCCTGGGGAGTGAATACGCAGTATTTT
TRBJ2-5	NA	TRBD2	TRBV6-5	CASSYTRGETQYF	TGTGCCAGCAGTTATACGCGGGGGGAGACCCAGTACTTC
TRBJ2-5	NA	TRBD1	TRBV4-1	CASGQGTQETQYF	TGCGCCAGCGGACAGGGTACACAAGAGACCCAGTACTTC
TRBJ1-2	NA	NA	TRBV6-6	CASSIQAWDGYTF	TGTGCCAGCAGTATCCAGGCGTGGGATGGCTACACCTTC
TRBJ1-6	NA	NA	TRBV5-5	CASSLDLYNSPLHF	TGTGCCAGCAGCTTGGATCTTTATAATTCACCCCTCCACTTT
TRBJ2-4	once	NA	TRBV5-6	CASSRIVGENIQYF	TGTGCCAGCAGCCGAATTGTAGGGGAAAACATTCAGTACTTC
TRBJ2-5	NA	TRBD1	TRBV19	CASSPIDRGQETQYF	TGTGCCAGTAGTCCTATCGACAGGGGCCAAGAGACCCAGTACTTC